This entry describes one TCR beta chain. TCRdb's table, derived via immunoSEQ multiplex PCR, lists solely in-frame clones and lacks some. The data contain about 15,000 clones, 25% to 30% of them singletons. CDR3 size: 13 residues. Trimming at V came to 5 bases and at J to 4 bases, leaving 6 bases not matched to a gene. Germline V lookup: CDR1 SGHRS, CDR2 YFSETQ. These data originate in a study of graft-versus-host responses after intestinal transplantation. Study details: Each transplant was multivisceral, liver-intestinal, or isolated intestinal.

Labeling with CFSE marked approximately 200,000 responder cells, which were plated with approximately 200,000 irradiated, violet-dye-labeled stimulator cells. Sorted after the reaction were proliferating CFSE-low CD3+CD4+ and CD3+CD8+ responders. The chain links TRBV5-1 to TRBJ2-7, with 7 bases matching TRBD1. Sequencing was performed on alloreactive CD4+ T cells from a mixed lymphocyte reaction culture, taken before intestinal transplant. The subset is: CFSE-low proliferating T cells sorted from approximately 6-day pre-transplant mixed lymphocyte reaction (GvH or HvG direction). This TCR was recovered from a human patient who received an intestinal transplant. Here the CDR3 reads CASRETGSYEQYF. The CDR3, as DNA: TGCGCCAGCAGAGAGACAGGGTCTTACGAGCAGTACTTC.